This TCR beta chain was obtained from a study of control samples from healthy donors and cancer patients. Per the germline V gene, CDR1 is GTSNPN and CDR2 is SVGIG (reference sequence). The CDR3 is made up of 14 amino acids. The germline V and J ends were trimmed by 5 bases and 0 bases, with 14 bases remaining between them. This clone was seen a few times. The assay was immunoSEQ multiplex PCR, and TCRdb's table has in-frame clones only and misses some. The sample holds around 75,000 clones, approximately 80% seen once. The chain carries TRBV30 and TRBJ2-7, with D possibly matching TRBD2 (5 bases). Sequencing input: blood. This TCR derives from a man over 45 in good health. CDR3 nucleotide sequence: TGTGCCTGGGCCTCGGGAAGACGCTCCTACGAGCAGTACTTC. It yields the protein CAWASGRRSYEQYF. The whole variable domain, filled in from reference TRBV30 and TRBJ2-7, reads SQTIHQWPATLVQPVGSPLSLECTVEGTSNPNLYWYRQAAGRGLQLLFYSVGIGQISSEVPQNLSASRPQDRQFILSSKKLLLSDSGFYLCAWASGRRSYEQYFGPGTRLTVT.